Given below is one T cell receptor beta chain in context. This sample stems from a study of blood T cell repertoires in COVID-19. Study summary: Sites across the United States, Italy and Spain contributed samples from acute and convalescent COVID-19. Sources were T cells, B-cell-depleted T cells, or PBMCs; the material itself was cDNA or gDNA.

The CDR3 spans 16 residues. The V gene's germline CDR1 is SGHRS and CDR2 YFSETQ. The V and J ends lost 6 bases and 5 bases, in that order; junction bases with no gene match: 10. In the original workflow: Reference gene primer amplification in the assay estimated nucleated cell counts. The method was immunoSEQ multiplex PCR; TCRdb's version includes in-frame clones alone and lacks a portion of them. That table supplies the V and J calls and clone size; D and trimming were determined from the DNA. The sample holds tens of thousands of clones, around 90% seen once. This chain uses TRBV5-1 with TRBJ2-1; TRBD2 matches 11 bases. Sequencing was performed on peripheral blood. The TCR originated in a human donor in a cohort sampled during active COVID-19. The CDR3 nucleotides are TGCGCCAGCATCCCGAATAGCGGGGGGGCCAACAATGAGCAGTTCTTC. Amino acids: CASIPNSGGANNEQFF.